Listed here is a single T cell receptor (beta chain). Study processing details: Researchers report that nucleated cell counts were estimated from reference gene primer amplification. Repertoires were generated with immunoSEQ multiplex PCR, while TCRdb's copy carries only in-frame clones and drops some. V and J calls and clone size are those listed in that table; D and trimming were worked out from the DNA. Seen here are 15,000 to 20,000 clones, 85% observed once, and the top ten hold around 60%. The data were taken from a study of blood T cell repertoires in COVID-19. Study information: COVID-19 samples collected from the United States, Italy and Spain covered acute and convalescent phases. In each case, the material was cDNA or gDNA derived from T cells, B-cell-depleted T cells, or PBMCs.

Germline CDR1 is KGHDR and CDR2 is SFDVKD. V lost 6 bases and J lost 5; bases outside the gene matches: 10. The CDR3 runs to 15 residues. V gene TRBV24-1 combines with J gene TRBJ1-2; 8 bases line up with TRBD1. The source of this sequence is a man aged 80 or over with acute or convalescent COVID-19. The material sequenced was peripheral blood. CDR3 coding DNA: TGTGCCACCAGTTTCTCCAGGGGGCCCTTTTATGGCTACACCTTC. Amino acid sequence: CATSFSRGPFYGYTF.